Detailed here is one TCR beta chain. The antigen remains unidentified. The data were obtained in a study of blood T cells in healthy people across ages. A sample-barcoded 5' primer and a J-beta primer mix were used in a second PCR of roughly 6 to 11 cycles. TCRdb redid the calling of the 5' RACE reads with MiXCR, one entry per CDR3 protein. The repertoire holds 850,000 or so distinct CDR3 sequences, with about 28% as singletons. Study-wide results and limits: Considered underestimates were the diversity estimates obtained from one million T cells.

CDR1 is GTSNPN and CDR2 is SVGIG in the germline V gene (reference sequence). The length of the CDR3 is 14 residues. V shed 8 bases, J shed 7 bases, and the junction held 15 bases outside the gene matches. The sequencing sample was made of blood. The clonotype comes from a woman older than 75 in good health. This rearrangement joins TRBV30 to TRBJ2-7; 9 nucleotides agree with TRBD1. The CDR3 protein is CAVDRGWGYNEQYF. The CDR3, as DNA: TGTGCCGTCGACAGGGGGTGGGGATACAATGAGCAGTACTTC.